Below are 5 T cell receptor beta chains sequenced from a single sample in a study of blood T cell repertoires in COVID-19. Produced via immunoSEQ multiplex PCR; TCRdb's table is partial and in-frame only. This table holds some 38,000 clones, about 82% found once. Sequenced: peripheral blood. Source of these receptors: a man aged 45-65 years with active COVID-19.

This chain links TRBV18 with TRBJ2-2, with 11 bases fitting TRBD2. V lost 3 bases to trimming and J lost 5 bases; unmatched junction nucleotides: 11. The CDR3 spans 18 residues. Per the germline V gene, CDR1 is KGHSH and CDR2 is LQKENI. The CDR3 DNA sequence: TGTGCCAGCTCACCCGGGACTAGCGGTACGAAAAAAACCGGGGAGCTGTTTTTT. Its protein is CASSPGTSGTKKTGELFF.

The rearrangement joins TRBV27 to TRBJ2-3; no definite D call. The CDR3 is 14 amino acids. From germline, CDR1 is MNHEY and CDR2 SMNVEV (reference sequence). The V end was cut by 4 bases, the J end by 4 bases, with 12 bases between. The CDR3 bases are TGTGCCAGCAGTTCTTTGCTAGGTCCAGATACGCAGTATTTT. Translated: CASSSLLGPDTQYF.

J is TRBJ2-1 and V is TRBV5-5; 13 nucleotides agree with TRBD2. Per the germline V gene, CDR1 is SGHKS and CDR2 is YYEKEE (reference sequence). The ends lost 4 bases at V and 7 bases at J; junction bases unmatched: 5. The length of the CDR3 is 15 residues. The DNA for the CDR3 is TGTGCCAGCAGCCCTGGACTAGCGGGGGTAAATGAGCAGTTCTTC. It translates to CASSPGLAGVNEQFF.

The chain uses TRBV7-9 and TRBJ2-3; D is possibly TRBD1 (6 bases). Per the germline V gene, CDR1 is SEHNR and CDR2 is FQNEAQ (reference sequence). The CDR3 loop spans 13 amino acids. V lost 5 bases, J lost 6 bases, and 12 bases lay in between. The CDR3 protein is CASSNAGADTQYF. The CDR3 coding sequence is TGTGCCAGCAGCAACGCAGGGGCGGATACGCAGTATTTT.

The gene calls are TRBV10-2 and TRBJ2-1; TRBD2 aligns across 9 bases. This CDR3 is built from 16 residues. Trimming at V came to 0 bases and at J to 6 bases, leaving 6 bases not matched to a gene. CDR1 is WSHSY and CDR2 is SAAADI in the germline V gene. DNA of the CDR3: TGCGCCAGCAGTGAGTCGTGGCGGGGGGGCTTCAATGAGCAGTTCTTC. This codes for CASSESWRGGFNEQFF.